This T cell receptor (beta chain) appears in the sequencing data of a study of Graves' ophthalmopathy and Graves' hyperthyroidism. RNA transcripts provided the template for amplifying TCR beta CDR3 regions. After a first-round RT-PCR with HTBI primers, a second-round multiplex PCR was run. TCRdb passed the multiplex PCR reads through MiXCR, listing each CDR3 protein once. The sample shows about 390,000 distinct CDR3 sequences, approximately 15% of them seen only once. Patients were left out if they had other autoimmune diseases, uncontrolled infections, pregnancy or lactation. The length of the CDR3 is 13 residues. Germline V gene lookup returns CDR1 DFQATT and CDR2 SNEGSKA (reference sequence). V shed 6 bases and J shed 4 bases, with 15 bases lying between them. This clonotype was counted at least ten times.

The sequence was collected from a woman aged 18-29 years with stable Graves' hyperthyroidism. The sequencing input was peripheral blood. The chain has TRBV20-1 and TRBJ1-1; possible D gene TRBD1, 6 bases. This chain's CDR3 is CSAPPGASTEAFF. CDR3 sequence (DNA): TGCAGTGCCCCGCCGGGGGCGAGCACTGAAGCTTTCTTT.